This TCR beta chain stems from a study of blood T cell repertoires in COVID-19. Study-wide background: COVID-19 samples from acute and convalescent phases originated in the United States, Italy and Spain. T cells, B-cell-depleted T cells, or PBMCs provided the cDNA or gDNA that served as material.

Germline V CDR1 and CDR2: SNHLY, FYNNEI. The V gene lost 6 bases and the J gene lost 2 bases, with 10 bases spanning the gap. The CDR3 sequence is 13 residues long. Per the study methods: Amplification of reference gene primers was used by the study to estimate nucleated cell counts. The protocol was immunoSEQ multiplex PCR, while the TCRdb copy is restricted to in-frame clones and leaves out a portion. Clone size and V and J calls were adopted from that table, with D and trimming inferred from the DNA. This table holds 400,000 to 450,000 clones, about nine tenths found once. Sequencing input: peripheral blood. The V gene is TRBV2, the J gene TRBJ2-5, with D unresolved. The clonotype originates from a woman in her thirties with active or convalescent COVID-19. CDR3 sequence reads: CASSATRQETQYF. The CDR3 bases are TGTGCCAGCAGCGCAACGAGGCAAGAGACCCAGTACTTC.